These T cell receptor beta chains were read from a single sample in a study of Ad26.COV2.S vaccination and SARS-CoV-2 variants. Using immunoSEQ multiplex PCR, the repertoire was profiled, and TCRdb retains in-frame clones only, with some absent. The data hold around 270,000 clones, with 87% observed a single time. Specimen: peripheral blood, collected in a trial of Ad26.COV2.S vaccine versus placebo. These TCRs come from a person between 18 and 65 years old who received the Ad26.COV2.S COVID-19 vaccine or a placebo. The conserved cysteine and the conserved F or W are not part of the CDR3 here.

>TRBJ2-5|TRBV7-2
ASSRSGRLETQY
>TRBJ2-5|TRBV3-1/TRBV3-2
ASSHRTGKSTQY
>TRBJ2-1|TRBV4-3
ASSQGGRQGANNEQF
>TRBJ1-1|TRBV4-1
ASSHPGPTEAF
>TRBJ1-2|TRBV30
AWQYRGRNGYT
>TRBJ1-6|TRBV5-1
ASSRRDQNSPLH
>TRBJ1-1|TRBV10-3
AIRPGQGVEAF
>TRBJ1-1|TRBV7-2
ASSLGENTEAF
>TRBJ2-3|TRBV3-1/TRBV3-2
ASSPRLAGRTDTQY
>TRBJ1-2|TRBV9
ASSSSGGGPFYGYT
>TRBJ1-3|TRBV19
ASSIDRGQDTIY
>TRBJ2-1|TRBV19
ASRTSGRAYNEQF
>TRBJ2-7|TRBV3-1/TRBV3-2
ASSRTSASYEQY
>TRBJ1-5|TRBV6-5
ASRKTGGGNQPQH
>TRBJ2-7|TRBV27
ASSFYWTGPYEQY
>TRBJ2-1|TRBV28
ASSSHPREQF
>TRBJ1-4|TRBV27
ASSTKGTGGEKLF
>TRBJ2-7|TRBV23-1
ASSHGTFPYEQY
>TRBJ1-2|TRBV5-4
ASSLAGTGEYGYT
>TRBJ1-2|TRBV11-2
ASSPTRGRAMEGYT
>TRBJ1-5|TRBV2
ASSAQSNQPQH
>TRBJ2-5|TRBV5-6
ASSLIRGAKETQY
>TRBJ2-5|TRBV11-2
ASSLGGGRETQY
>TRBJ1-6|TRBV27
ASSFETGISPLH
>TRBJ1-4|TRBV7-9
ASSSRQGNEKLF
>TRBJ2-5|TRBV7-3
ASSLTSGQGGETQY
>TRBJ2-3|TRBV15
ATSGRRVDTQY